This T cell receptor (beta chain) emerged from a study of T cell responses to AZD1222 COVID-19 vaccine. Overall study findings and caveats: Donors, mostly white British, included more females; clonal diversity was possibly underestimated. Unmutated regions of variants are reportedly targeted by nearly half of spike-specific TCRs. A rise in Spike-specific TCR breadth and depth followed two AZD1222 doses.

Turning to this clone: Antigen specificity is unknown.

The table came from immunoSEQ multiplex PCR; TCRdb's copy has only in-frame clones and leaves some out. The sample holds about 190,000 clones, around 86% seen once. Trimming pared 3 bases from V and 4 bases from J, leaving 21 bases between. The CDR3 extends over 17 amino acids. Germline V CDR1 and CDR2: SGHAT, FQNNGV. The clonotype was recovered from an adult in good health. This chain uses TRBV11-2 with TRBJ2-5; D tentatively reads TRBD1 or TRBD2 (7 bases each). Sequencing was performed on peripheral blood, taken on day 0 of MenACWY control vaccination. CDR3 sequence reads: CASSLGQGGRMRETQYF. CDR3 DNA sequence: TGTGCCAGCAGCTTGGGGCAGGGGGGGAGAATGAGAGAGACCCAGTACTTC.